The next 26 T cell receptor beta chains were all read from a single sample in a study of T cells in narcolepsy. Libraries were prepared by immunoSEQ multiplex PCR; TCRdb keeps only in-frame clonotypes and omits some of them. Among tens of thousands of clones, more than 70% were seen once, and the ten largest hold 1.2%. The sequenced sample was CD45RA- memory CD4+ T cells from PBMCs. All receptors come from a human donor with narcolepsy.

This chain links TRBV18 with TRBJ1-6; D unresolved. Germline lookup yields CDR1 KGHSH and CDR2 LQKENI. This CDR3 contains 16 residues. V was cut by 2 bases and J by 0 bases, with 8 bases left in between. The CDR3 DNA reads as TGTGCCAGCTCACCAGGGCAGGACTCCTATAATTCACCCCTCCACTTT. This gives the protein CASSPGQDSYNSPLHF.

This clone occurred a few times. The rearrangement joins TRBV6-5 to TRBJ1-2; 9 nucleotides match TRBD1. V dropped 5 bases and J dropped 7; count of bases not matched to a gene: 5. In germline, CDR1 is MNHEY, CDR2 SVGAGI. CDR3 length equals 13 residues. For the CDR3, the DNA is TGTGCCAGCAGTGGACAGGGGCTGTCTGGCTACACCTTC. Residues: CASSGQGLSGYTF.

This clone was counted only a few times. This chain joins TRBV5-1 and TRBJ2-2, with 9 bases identical to TRBD2. This CDR3 is 15 amino acids long. V lost 1 base and J lost 3; bases outside the gene matches: 1. The germline CDR1 and CDR2 sequences are SGHRS and YFSETQ. The CDR3 DNA is TGCGCCAGCAGCTTGCAGCGGGGGGACACCGGGGAGCTGTTTTTT. This encodes CASSLQRGDTGELFF.

In DNA, the CDR3 is TGTGCCAGCCGTTCCGGGGACGGTGAGCAGTACTTC. Its translation is CASRSGDGEQYF. J is TRBJ2-7 and V is TRBV2; D is possibly TRBD1 or TRBD2 (5 bases each). Between the trimmed V and J ends, which lost 8 bases and 7 bases, there was a span of 15 bases. The CDR3 consists of 12 residues. Germline V lookup: CDR1 SNHLY, CDR2 FYNNEI.

As regards this clone: Other DNA sequences in this sample translate to the same CDR3. The chain couples TRBV18 to TRBJ2-7, with D possibly TRBD2 on 6 matching bases. Trimming stripped 2 bases from V and 0 bases from J, with 11 bases between. The germline CDR1 and CDR2 sequences are KGHSH and LQKENI. The CDR3 extends over 15 amino acids. CDR3 coding DNA: TGTGCCAGCTCACCAGGGCGGGAAAGCTCCTACGAGCAGTACTTC. Encoded protein: CASSPGRESSYEQYF.

In the case of this clone: This CDR3 is also generated by other DNA sequences in the sample. The J gene is TRBJ2-3, the V gene TRBV5-1, with unresolved D. This CDR3 spans 15 amino acids. CDR1 SGHRS and CDR2 YFSETQ come from the germline V gene. The V and J ends lost 1 base and 5 bases respectively, with 14 bases between them. CDR3 sequence: CASSLRGVAGDTQYF. The CDR3 DNA follows: TGCGCCAGCAGCTTGCGAGGAGTAGCAGGAGATACGCAGTATTTT.

This clone was detected only once. The V call is TRBV9, the J call TRBJ2-1; D is uncertain. The V gene's germline CDR1 is SGDLS and CDR2 YYNGEE. The CDR3 consists of 15 residues. With 3 bases removed from V and 0 bases from J, the gap between germline ends came to 10 bases. The CDR3 region has the DNA TGTGCCAGCAGCGGAGAAGGGAACTCCTACAATGAGCAGTTCTTC. Its protein product is CASSGEGNSYNEQFF.

This chain connects TRBV5-4 to TRBJ1-1; TRBD1 matches at 7 bases. The V gene's germline CDR1 is SGHNT and CDR2 YYREEE (reference sequence). CDR3 length: 16 residues. The junction had 5 bases not matched to a gene; V was cut back by 0 bases and J by 0 bases. CDR3 sequence reads: CASSLVQGKMNTEAFF. CDR3 nucleotide sequence: TGTGCCAGCAGCTTGGTACAGGGGAAGATGAACACTGAAGCTTTCTTT.

The rearrangement uses TRBV6-1 and TRBJ1-2; no clear D. This CDR3 has 13 residues. Germline V gene sequence: CDR1 MNHNS, CDR2 SASEGT. V lost 6 bases, J lost 2 bases, and 10 bases lay in between. CDR3 bases: TGTGCCAGCAGCCTGGACGGGAACTATGGCTACACCTTC. Amino acids: CASSLDGNYGYTF.

This clone turned up a few times. The chain couples TRBV5-1 to TRBJ1-3; unclear D gene. The germline V and J ends were trimmed by 0 bases and 0 bases, with 7 bases remaining between them. This CDR3 region has 15 residues. In germline, CDR1 is SGHRS, CDR2 YFSETQ. CDR3 in DNA: TGCGCCAGCAGCTTGGAGGCAAGCTCTGGAAACACCATATATTTT. Protein product: CASSLEASSGNTIYF.

V and J are TRBV5-1 and TRBJ2-5; the D is unclear. The germline V and J ends were trimmed by 2 bases and 4 bases, with 6 bases remaining between them. The CDR3 sequence is 12 residues long. Germline V gene lookup returns CDR1 SGHRS and CDR2 YFSETQ. The DNA of the CDR3 is TGCGCCAGCAGCTTTTTGGGAGAGACCCAGTACTTC. As protein: CASSFLGETQYF.

This clone showed up just a few times. The chain couples TRBV6-5 to TRBJ1-3; no clear D. Germline values: CDR1 MNHEY, CDR2 SVGAGI. The CDR3 loop spans 13 amino acids. V lost 6 bases and J 16 bases, leaving 22 bases between the germline ends. The CDR3 spells CASSRTRAETGYF. Written as DNA, the CDR3 is TGTGCCAGCAGCCGAACTAGGGCAGAAACCGGCTATTTT.

The chain is built from TRBV4-2 and TRBJ2-7; D may correspond to TRBD1 or TRBD2 (5 bases each). The V gene's germline CDR1 is LGHNA and CDR2 YNFKEQ. The CDR3 runs 13 residues. Trimming shortened V by 4 bases and J by 5 bases, and 12 bases separated the two germline ends. CDR3 nucleotides: TGTGCCAGCAGCCCGGGACCTTTCGACGAGCAGTACTTC. This encodes CASSPGPFDEQYF.

This clone was observed a few times. The chain employs TRBV6-6 and TRBJ1-1; D gene ambiguous. Germline V CDR1 and CDR2: MNHNY, SVGAGI (reference sequence). The CDR3 sequence is 12 residues long. The V end was cut by 0 bases, the J end by 9 bases, with 8 bases between. CDR3 sequence: CASSYSSGKAFF. DNA of the CDR3: TGTGCCAGCAGTTACTCGAGCGGAAAAGCTTTCTTT.

The CDR3 sequence is CASSLQALGNSPLHF. Here the CDR3 DNA reads TGTGCCAGCTCACTTCAGGCTCTGGGCAATTCACCCCTCCACTTT. The rearrangement links TRBV18 to TRBJ1-6; D is ambiguous. From germline, CDR1 is KGHSH and CDR2 LQKENI. V gave up 4 bases and J gave up 7 bases, with 14 bases separating them. The CDR3 covers 15 residues.

The chain employs TRBV5-5 and TRBJ1-5; D remains unclear. In germline, CDR1 is SGHKS, CDR2 YYEKEE (reference sequence). CDR3 size: 15 residues. Trimming took 0 bases from V and 2 from J, leaving 9 bases between them. CDR3 protein: CASSLAGQGNQPQHF. The CDR3 nucleotides read TGTGCCAGCAGCTTGGCCGGGCAGGGCAATCAGCCCCAGCATTTT.

The gene calls are TRBV5-1 and TRBJ1-5; the D gene is possibly TRBD1 (6 bases). The V end lost 5 bases, the J end lost 3 bases, and 9 bases lay between the germline ends. The CDR3 is made up of 13 amino acids. Per germline, CDR1 SGHRS and CDR2 YFSETQ. The CDR3, as DNA: TGCGCCAGCAGGCCAGGGGACAATCAGCCCCAGCATTTT. It encodes CASRPGDNQPQHF.

This chain connects TRBV29-1 to TRBJ2-7; the D is unclear. The ends were cut back, 6 bases at V and 2 bases at J, with 8 bases in the middle. The length of the CDR3 is 11 residues. Germline values: CDR1 SQVTM, CDR2 ANQGSEA. The CDR3: CSVWWAYEQYF. The CDR3 coding sequence is TGCAGCGTATGGTGGGCCTACGAGCAGTACTTC.

This clone was counted once. The chain is built from TRBV5-4 and TRBJ2-7; D is perhaps TRBD2 (6 bases). The CDR3 contains 14 residues. Per the germline V gene, CDR1 is SGHNT and CDR2 is YYREEE (reference sequence). Trimming removed 4 bases from V and 3 bases from J, with 14 bases in between. The CDR3 DNA reads TGTGCCAGCAGCCCGGGACTTTTAAACTACGAGCAGTACTTC. This codes for CASSPGLLNYEQYF.

This chain links TRBV5-8 with TRBJ2-1; D is unresolved. This CDR3 spans 15 amino acids. The germline CDR1 and CDR2 sequences are SGHTS and YDEGEE. Between the trimmed V and J ends, which lost 6 bases and 8 bases, there was a span of 21 bases. For the CDR3, the DNA is TGTGCCAGCACCTTCGGACCTTCCTCCCGGGATGAGCAGTTCTTC. It specifies CASTFGPSSRDEQFF.

This clone was detected a few times. J is TRBJ2-3 and V is TRBV7-3; 10 nucleotides agree with TRBD2. CDR1 SGHTA and CDR2 FQGTGA come from the germline V gene. The CDR3 length is 16 residues. The V segment lost 1 base and the J segment 6 bases; nucleotides outside the gene matches: 7. In DNA form, the CDR3 reads TGTGCCAGCAGCTTAATGACTAGCGGGCGAAGGGATACGCAGTATTTT. This sequence encodes CASSLMTSGRRDTQYF.

This clone was observed once. V and J are TRBV18 and TRBJ1-4, with D possibly being TRBD1 (5 bases). Germline V gives CDR1 KGHSH, CDR2 LQKENI. This CDR3 has 15 residues. The V end was cut by 6 bases, the J end by 7 bases, with 18 bases between. The CDR3 protein is CASSPRASGGEKLFF. In DNA, the CDR3 is TGTGCCAGCTCGCCGCGGGCGTCGGGGGGTGAAAAACTGTTTTTT.

This clone is a singleton in its sample. This chain joins TRBV6-1 and TRBJ2-5; 8 bases map to TRBD2. Germline V gene data show CDR1 as MNHNS and CDR2 as SASEGT. The V and J ends lost 5 bases and 10 bases, in that order; junction bases with no gene match: 12. The CDR3 has 14 amino acids. CDR3 amino acids: CASSITGGMVDQYF. For the CDR3, the DNA is TGTGCCAGCAGTATAACGGGGGGGATGGTTGACCAGTACTTC.

This clone was observed a handful of times. V is TRBV6-1 and J is TRBJ2-3, with D maybe TRBD2 (6 bases). Germline CDR1 is MNHNS and CDR2 is SASEGT. CDR3 length: 15 amino acids. With 9 bases removed from V and 0 bases from J, the gap between germline ends came to 16 bases. The CDR3 nucleotides are TGTGCCAGTCTCCGCGGGACTGCTAGCACAGATACGCAGTATTTT. It specifies CASLRGTASTDTQYF.

There are a few counts of this clone. V gene TRBV19 combines with J gene TRBJ1-1; 11 bases fit TRBD1. Germline values: CDR1 LNHDA, CDR2 SQIVND (reference sequence). This CDR3 comprises 16 residues. Germline trimming cut 5 bases from V and 0 bases from J; bases unmatched to any gene: 5. The CDR3 DNA sequence: TGTGCCAGTAGTGTAGGGACAGGGGGAATGAACACTGAAGCTTTCTTT. Translated: CASSVGTGGMNTEAFF.

This clone is a singleton in its sample. This rearrangement joins TRBV10-3 to TRBJ2-2; possibly TRBD2 for D (6 bases). CDR1 and CDR2 from the germline V gene are ENHRY and SYGVKD. This CDR3 is built from 16 residues. V was trimmed by 3 bases and J by 2 bases, leaving 13 bases between them. The CDR3 reads CAISEYTGLNTGELFF. CDR3 bases: TGTGCCATCAGTGAATATACGGGACTTAACACCGGGGAGCTGTTTTTT.